One sample yielded the 8 T cell receptor beta chains listed below, sequenced in a study of T cell responses to AZD1222 COVID-19 vaccine listed by TCRdb under 2021. The method behind the library was the immunoSEQ multiplex PCR assay. The table comes from immuneACCESS by way of TCRdb, which keeps in-frame sequences with V and J called. Part of the clones is missing from these tables; in studies checked, under half for an unresolved V gene and the rest for unknown reasons. This sample holds some 100,000 clones; 80% to 95% were observed only once. The ten largest clones capture roughly 3.1% of the sample. The sample's time point label is to be understood as: about 28 days (+/-7) after the second vaccine dose. Source: peripheral blood, taken 28 days after the second AZD1222 dose. The receptor set was obtained from an adult who received the AZD1222 COVID-19 vaccine.

J is TRBJ2-2 and V is TRBV5-1; maybe TRBD2 (6 bases). The germline V gene has CDR1 SGHRS and CDR2 YFSETQ. V was trimmed by 4 bases and J by 4 bases, leaving 17 bases between them. The CDR3 is 16 amino acids. CDR3 in DNA: TGCGCCAGCAGCCCTGGGCGTGGGGAGGTCACCGGGGAGCTGTTTTTT. Its protein product is CASSPGRGEVTGELFF.

V usage is TRBV19 and J usage is TRBJ1-2; 7 nucleotides align to TRBD1. The CDR3 runs to 14 residues. Germline V gene data show CDR1 as LNHDA and CDR2 as SQIVND (reference sequence). The J segment lost 3 bases and the V segment lost 3 bases, leaving 4 bases of the junction unmatched. The CDR3 loop is CASSIDRVYYGYTF. The CDR3 bases are TGTGCCAGTAGTATCGACAGGGTTTACTATGGCTACACCTTC.

V is TRBV14 and J is TRBJ2-5; possibly TRBD1 for D (6 bases). V was shortened by 3 bases and J by 5 bases, with 25 bases between the two germline ends. The V gene's germline CDR1 is SGHDN and CDR2 FVKESK. This CDR3 has 18 amino acids. CDR3 protein: CASSHSPSWDTVGETQYF. CDR3 coding DNA: TGTGCCAGCAGCCACTCACCCTCTTGGGACACCGTGGGGGAGACCCAGTACTTC. Combining the CDR3 with reference TRBV14 and TRBJ2-5 gives the whole variable domain EAGVTQFPSHSVIEKGQTVTLRCDPISGHDNLYWYRRVMGKEIKFLLHFVKESKQDESGMPNNRFLAERTGGTYSTLKVQPAELEDSGVYFCASSHSPSWDTVGETQYFGPGTRLLVL.

The chain joins TRBV7-3 to TRBJ1-2; D unclear. Trimming left V 0 bases short and J 4 bases short, with 12 bases between. This CDR3 is 15 amino acids long. From germline, CDR1 is SGHTA and CDR2 FQGTGA. The CDR3, as DNA: TGTGCCAGCAGCTTAACGTCCGGCCTCTCCTATGGCTACACCTTC. It yields the protein CASSLTSGLSYGYTF. The variable domain in full, completed from reference TRBV7-3 and TRBJ1-2, reads GAGVSQTPSNKVTEKGKYVELRCDPISGHTALYWYRQSLGQGPEFLIYFQGTGAADDSGLPNDRFFAVRPEGSVSTLKIQRTERGDSAVYLCASSLTSGLSYGYTFGSGTRLTVV.

The V call is TRBV7-6, the J call TRBJ2-3, with 14 bases aligning to TRBD2. This CDR3 region has 18 residues. The V and J ends lost 5 bases and 6 bases, in that order; junction bases with no gene match: 13. Germline values: CDR1 SGHVS, CDR2 FNYEAQ. CDR3: CASSGKPGLAGVLDTQYF. As DNA, the CDR3 is TGTGCCAGCAGCGGAAAACCGGGACTAGCGGGGGTCTTGGATACGCAGTATTTT.

This rearrangement joins TRBV3-1 (or the pseudogene TRBV3-2) to TRBJ2-7, with a tentative D call TRBD1 (6 bases). V was pared by 4 bases and J by 1 base, with 17 bases between. The CDR3 is 16 residues long. Germline assignment: CDR1 LGHDT and CDR2 YNNKEL (reference sequence). The CDR3 DNA reads as TGTGCCAGCAGCCGCAACACAGGGTGGGGTTCCTACGAGCAGTACTTC. Its translation: CASSRNTGWGSYEQYF.

The chain has TRBV11-2 and TRBJ1-1; unclear D gene. CDR3 length: 14 amino acids. V dropped 2 bases and J dropped 1 base, with 8 bases sitting between them. Germline V CDR1 and CDR2: SGHAT, FQNNGV. The CDR3 here is CASSLRPRNTEAFF. The CDR3 coding sequence is TGTGCCAGCAGCTTAAGGCCTAGGAACACTGAAGCTTTCTTT.

In regard to this clone: Different DNA sequences within this sample yield the same CDR3. The chain couples TRBV18 to TRBJ1-1; no firm D call. The CDR3 length is 13 residues. Germline lookup yields CDR1 KGHSH and CDR2 LQKENI. V lost 3 bases and J 1 base, leaving 6 bases between the germline ends. The CDR3 DNA follows: TGTGCCAGCTCACCGGCTGGGAACACTGAAGCTTTCTTT. Amino acid sequence: CASSPAGNTEAFF. The full variable domain, completed using reference TRBV18 and TRBJ1-1, is NAGVMQNPRHLVRRRGQEARLRCSPMKGHSHVYWYRQLPEEGLKFMVYLQKENIIDESGMPKERFSAEFPKEGPSILRIQQVVRGDSAAYFCASSPAGNTEAFFGQGTRLTVV.